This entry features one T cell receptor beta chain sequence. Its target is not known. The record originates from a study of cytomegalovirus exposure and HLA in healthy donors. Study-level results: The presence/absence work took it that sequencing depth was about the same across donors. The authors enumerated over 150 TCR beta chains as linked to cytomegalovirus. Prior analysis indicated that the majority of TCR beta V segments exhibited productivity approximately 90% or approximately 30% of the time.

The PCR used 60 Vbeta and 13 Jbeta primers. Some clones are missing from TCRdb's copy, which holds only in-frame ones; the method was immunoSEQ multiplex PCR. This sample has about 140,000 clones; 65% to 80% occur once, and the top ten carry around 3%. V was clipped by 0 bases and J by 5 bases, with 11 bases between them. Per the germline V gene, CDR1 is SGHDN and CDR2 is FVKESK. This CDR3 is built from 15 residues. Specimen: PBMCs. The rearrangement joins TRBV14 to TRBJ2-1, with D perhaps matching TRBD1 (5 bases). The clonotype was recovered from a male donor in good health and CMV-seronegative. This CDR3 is CASSQEWGRNNEQFF. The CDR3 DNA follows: TGTGCCAGCAGCCAAGAGTGGGGCAGAAACAATGAGCAGTTCTTC.